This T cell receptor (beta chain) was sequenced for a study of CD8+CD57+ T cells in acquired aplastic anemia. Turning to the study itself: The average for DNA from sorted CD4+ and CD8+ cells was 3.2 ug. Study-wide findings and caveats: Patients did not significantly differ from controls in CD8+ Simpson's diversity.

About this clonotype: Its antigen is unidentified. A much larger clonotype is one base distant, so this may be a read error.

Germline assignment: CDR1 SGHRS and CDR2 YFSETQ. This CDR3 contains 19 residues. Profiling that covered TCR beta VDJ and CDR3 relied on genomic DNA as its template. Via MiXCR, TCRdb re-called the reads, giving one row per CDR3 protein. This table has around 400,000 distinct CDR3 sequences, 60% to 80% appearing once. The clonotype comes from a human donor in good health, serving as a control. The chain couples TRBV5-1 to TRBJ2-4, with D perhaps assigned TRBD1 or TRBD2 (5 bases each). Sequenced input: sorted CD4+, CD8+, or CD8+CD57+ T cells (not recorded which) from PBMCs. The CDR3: CASSLEGARTGIAKDIQYF. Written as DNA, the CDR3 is TGCGCCAGCAGCTTGGAAGGGGCCCGGACGGGGATAGCCAAAGACATTCAGTACTTC.